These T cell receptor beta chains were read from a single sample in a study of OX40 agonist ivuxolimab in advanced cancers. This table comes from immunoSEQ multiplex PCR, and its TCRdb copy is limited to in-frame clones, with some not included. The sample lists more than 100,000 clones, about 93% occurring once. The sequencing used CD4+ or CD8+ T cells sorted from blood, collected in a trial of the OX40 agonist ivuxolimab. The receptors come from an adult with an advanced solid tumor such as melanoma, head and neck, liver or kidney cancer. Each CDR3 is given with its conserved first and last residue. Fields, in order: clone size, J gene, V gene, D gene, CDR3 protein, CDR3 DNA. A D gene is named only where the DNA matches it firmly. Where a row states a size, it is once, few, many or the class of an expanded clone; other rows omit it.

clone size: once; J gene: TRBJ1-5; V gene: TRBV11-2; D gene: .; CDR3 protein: CASSQQGGGQPQHF; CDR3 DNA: TGTGCCAGCTCCCAACAAGGAGGAGGACAGCCCCAGCATTTT
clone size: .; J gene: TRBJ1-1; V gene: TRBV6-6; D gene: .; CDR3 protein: CASSSGTPSTEAFF; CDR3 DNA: TGTGCCAGCAGTTCCGGGACCCCAAGCACTGAAGCTTTCTTT
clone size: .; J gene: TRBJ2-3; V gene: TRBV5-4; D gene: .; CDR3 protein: CASSGARDTQYF; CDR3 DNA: TGTGCCAGCAGTGGTGCTCGGGATACGCAGTATTTT
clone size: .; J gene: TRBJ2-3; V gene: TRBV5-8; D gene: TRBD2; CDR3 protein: CASSSTPSSGRTDTQYF; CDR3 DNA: TGTGCCAGCAGCTCAACCCCATCTAGCGGGAGGACAGATACGCAGTATTTT
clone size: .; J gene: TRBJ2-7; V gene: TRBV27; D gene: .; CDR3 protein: CASSLGPGRYEQYF; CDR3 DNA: TGTGCCAGCAGTTTAGGTCCAGGCCGCTACGAGCAGTACTTC
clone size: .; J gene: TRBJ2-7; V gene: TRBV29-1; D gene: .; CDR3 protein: CSVDRGAYEQYF; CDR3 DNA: TGCAGCGTTGATAGGGGGGCCTACGAGCAGTACTTC
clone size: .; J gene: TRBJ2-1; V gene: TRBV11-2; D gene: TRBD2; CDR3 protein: CASSLGTSGRSYNEQFF; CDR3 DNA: TGTGCCAGCAGCTTGGGGACTAGCGGGAGGTCCTACAATGAGCAGTTCTTC
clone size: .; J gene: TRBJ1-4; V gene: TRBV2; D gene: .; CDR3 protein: CASSTGAANEKLFF; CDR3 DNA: TGTGCCAGCAGTACCGGGGCAGCTAATGAAAAACTGTTTTTT
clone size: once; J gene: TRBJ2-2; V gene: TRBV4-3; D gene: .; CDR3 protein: CASSQVSTTGELFF; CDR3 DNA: TGCGCCAGCAGCCAAGTTTCCACCACCGGGGAGCTGTTTTTT
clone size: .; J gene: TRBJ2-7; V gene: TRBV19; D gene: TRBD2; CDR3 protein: CASTLGGLAGASHEQYF; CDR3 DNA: TGTGCCAGTACCCTGGGGGGACTAGCGGGGGCCTCCCACGAGCAGTACTTC
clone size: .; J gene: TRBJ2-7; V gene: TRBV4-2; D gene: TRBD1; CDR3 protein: CASSQDPTGGGSYEQYF; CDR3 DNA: TGTGCCAGCAGCCAAGACCCTACAGGGGGCGGTTCCTACGAGCAGTACTTC
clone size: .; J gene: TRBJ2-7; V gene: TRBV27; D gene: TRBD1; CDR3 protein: CASSTSGTGDRYEQYF; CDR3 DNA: TGTGCCAGCAGTACTTCCGGGACAGGGGATCGATACGAGCAGTACTTC
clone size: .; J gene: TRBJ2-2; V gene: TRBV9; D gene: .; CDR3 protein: CASSVVAGELFF; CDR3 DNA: TGTGCCAGCAGCGTAGTCGCCGGGGAGCTGTTTTTT
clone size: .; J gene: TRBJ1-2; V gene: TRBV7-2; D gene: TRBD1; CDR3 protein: CASSPDRGGYTF; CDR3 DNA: TGTGCCAGCAGCCCCGACAGGGGCGGCTACACCTTC
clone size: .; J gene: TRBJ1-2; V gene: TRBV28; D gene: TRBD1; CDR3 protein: CASSSFPTGAPSGYTF; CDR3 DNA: TGTGCCAGCAGTTCCTTTCCGACAGGGGCCCCCTCTGGCTACACCTTC
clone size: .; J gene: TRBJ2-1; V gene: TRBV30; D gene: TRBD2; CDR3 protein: CAWSVRTSGRNNEQFF; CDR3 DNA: TGTGCCTGGAGTGTACGGACTAGCGGGAGGAACAATGAGCAGTTCTTC
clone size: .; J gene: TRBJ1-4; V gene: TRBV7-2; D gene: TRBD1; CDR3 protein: CASTPGGPNRGREKLFF; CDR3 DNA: TGTGCCAGCACCCCCGGGGGGCCAAACAGGGGAAGAGAAAAACTGTTTTTT
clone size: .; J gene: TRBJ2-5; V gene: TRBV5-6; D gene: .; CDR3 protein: CASSLSGQETQYF; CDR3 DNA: TGTGCCAGCAGCTTGAGCGGGCAAGAGACCCAGTACTTC
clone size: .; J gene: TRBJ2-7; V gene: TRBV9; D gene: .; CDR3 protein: CASSVSASHGDLHYEQYF; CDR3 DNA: TGTGCCAGCAGCGTATCGGCCAGTCACGGGGACCTCCACTACGAGCAGTACTTC
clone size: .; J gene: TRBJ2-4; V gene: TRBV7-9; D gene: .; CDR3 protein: CASTLGSGLDKNIQYF; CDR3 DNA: TGTGCCAGCACCTTAGGTTCGGGGTTAGACAAAAACATTCAGTACTTC
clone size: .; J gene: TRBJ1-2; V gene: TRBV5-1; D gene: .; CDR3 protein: CASSSSGGAQSGYTF; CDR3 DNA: TGCGCCAGCAGCTCTTCGGGGGGGGCGCAGAGTGGCTACACCTTC